This TCR beta chain was captured by sequencing in a study of cytomegalovirus exposure and HLA in healthy donors. The overall study: An analysis done earlier identified around 100 million unique TCR beta sequences from about 179 million T cells. Overall study results and limits: Researchers reported in a later analysis that a missense DCLRE1C variant was tied to TCR beta V- and J-gene trimming. Some V segments (TRBV6-2 and TRBV6-3 among them) were excluded as indistinguishable. A later analysis found TCR association rates differed by HLA locus, highest for DRB1 and lowest for HLA-C.

Concerning this clone itself: Its antigen is not identified.

V shed 4 bases, J shed 8 bases, and the junction held 5 bases outside the gene matches. CDR1 SEHNR and CDR2 FQNEAQ come from the germline V gene (reference sequence). The CDR3 loop spans 13 amino acids. Researchers ran the PCR with 60 Vbeta and 13 Jbeta primers. The method was immunoSEQ multiplex PCR; TCRdb's version includes in-frame clones alone and lacks a portion of them. Of roughly 110,000 clones listed, roughly 76% are singletons. The sequence came from a woman in her forties or fifties in good health and CMV-seropositive. Material for sequencing was PBMCs. J is TRBJ1-1 and V is TRBV7-9; 9 positions agree with TRBD1. CDR3 residues: CASSSDRGREAFF. As DNA, the CDR3 is TGTGCCAGCAGCTCGGACAGGGGAAGGGAAGCTTTCTTT.